The sequence of this TCR beta chain was determined in a study of T cell responses to AZD1222 COVID-19 vaccine. Sequencing used immunoSEQ multiplex PCR; TCRdb keeps in-frame clones, though not all of them. The sample has under 55,000 clones; 80% to 90% are singletons. This clone was recorded once. Germline V CDR1 and CDR2: MNHEY, SVGAGI. The CDR3 has 12 residues. V was shortened by 4 bases and J by 5 bases, with 8 bases between the two germline ends. The chain carries TRBV6-5 and TRBJ2-5; D might be TRBD1 (5 bases). Sequenced here: peripheral blood, sampled on day 0 of AZD1222 vaccination. The clonotype was recovered from an adult in good health. The CDR3 sequence: CASSLGRETQYF. The CDR3 DNA reads TGTGCCAGCAGTTTGGGGCGGGAGACCCAGTACTTC.